This T cell receptor (beta chain) was observed in a study of response to subunit inactivated influenza vaccine. Whole-study results and caveats: Few new T cells, the authors suggested, are recruited by each seasonal influenza vaccination.

Concerning this clonotype: Its target is not known.

The germline V gene has CDR1 SGHAT and CDR2 FQNNGV. This CDR3 has 14 amino acids. V gave up 4 bases and J gave up 3 bases, with 10 bases separating them. MiXCR, applied by TCRdb to the RT-PCR reads, yields one record per CDR3 protein. Of around 710,000 distinct CDR3 sequences listed, 11% to 15% are singletons. The specimen comprised PBMCs from blood, sampled 14 days before vaccination. J is TRBJ1-5 and V is TRBV11-2; D possibly corresponds to TRBD1 (5 bases). The source is a man aged 45 to 65 who received an inactivated influenza vaccine. The CDR3 region is CASSSGGVNQPQHF. CDR3 coding DNA: TGTGCCAGCAGCTCCGGGGGTGTCAATCAGCCCCAGCATTTT.